Listed below are T cell receptor beta chains from one sample, sequenced in a study of blood T cell repertoires in COVID-19. Clones were read by immunoSEQ multiplex PCR, and TCRdb kept only the in-frame ones, dropping some. The table has about 240,000 clones, 82% seen once; the top ten hold around 12%. Specimen: peripheral blood. The receptor set was obtained from a woman between 55 and 75 years old with active or convalescent COVID-19. Both conserved end residues are trimmed from each CDR3. The listing skips clone size in some rows; elsewhere it reads once, few, many or a size class.

size	V	CDR3
.	TRBV5-4	ASSLTGYNGYT
.	TRBV20-1	SVRGKTEAF
.	TRBV6-5	ASSPSDRSGNTIY
.	TRBV6-4	ASSEQGGQPQH
.	TRBV5-6	ASSRKRGQVAYGYT
.	TRBV27	ASSRQGMGETQY
.	TRBV7-6	ASSSIKGNYGYT
.	TRBV11-2	ASSIRQGTNTGELF
few	TRBV2	ASKNGQVYNEQF
.	TRBV5-8	ASSLGAGGVGKLF
.	TRBV30	AWSTGGFGNQPQH
.	TRBV10-3	AISRTGGGTEAF
.	TRBV3-1/TRBV3-2	ASTQGAQETQY
.	TRBV7-9	ASSGGTYEQY
few	TRBV27	ASSFRLAGPTGEQY
.	TRBV27	ASSRDRAVGELF
.	TRBV12-5	ASVQGEGTQY
.	TRBV5-5	ASSRDRANSNQPQH
.	TRBV5-1	ASNQQVGTEAF
.	TRBV10-1	ASSTSGGLRTQY
.	TRBV5-4	ASSSRGAGATQY
.	TRBV27	ASSQLVVADTQY
once	TRBV3-1/TRBV3-2	ASSFGQVSSPLH
once	TRBV7-9	ASSLALGQGDQPQH
.	TRBV25-1	ASSDVLATDEQY
.	TRBV30	AWSDLGQASSEAF
.	TRBV7-6	ASSLDEGGLWANQPQH
.	TRBV3-1/TRBV3-2	ASSYQGYEQY
few	TRBV11-3	ASRLTAGADTQY
.	TRBV28	ASSLGRGPEAF
once	TRBV6-5	ASREGSGNTIY
.	TRBV9	ASSVDGEGRNTEAF
few	TRBV6-5	ASSYSRDGGPPLH